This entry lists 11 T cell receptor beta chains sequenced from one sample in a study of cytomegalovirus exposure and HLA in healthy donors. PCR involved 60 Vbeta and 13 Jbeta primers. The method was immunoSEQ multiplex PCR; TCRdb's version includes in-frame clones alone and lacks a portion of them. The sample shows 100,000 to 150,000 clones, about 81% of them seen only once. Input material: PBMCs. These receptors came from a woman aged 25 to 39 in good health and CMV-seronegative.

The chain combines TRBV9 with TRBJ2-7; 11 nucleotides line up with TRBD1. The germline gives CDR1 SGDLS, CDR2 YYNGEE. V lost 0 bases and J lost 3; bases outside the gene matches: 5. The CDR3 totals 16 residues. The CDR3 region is CASSVGPGTGGYEQYF. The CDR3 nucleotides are TGTGCCAGCAGCGTAGGTCCCGGGACAGGGGGCTACGAGCAGTACTTC.

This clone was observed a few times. The CDR3 reads CASSEKRHSYEQYF. The CDR3 region has the DNA TGTGCCAGCAGTGAAAAGAGACATTCCTACGAGCAGTACTTC. The rearrangement joins TRBV2 to TRBJ2-7; no clear D. Germline CDR1 reads SNHLY; CDR2 reads FYNNEI. This CDR3 has 14 amino acids. The V end lost 2 bases, the J end lost 1 base, and 9 bases lay between the germline ends.

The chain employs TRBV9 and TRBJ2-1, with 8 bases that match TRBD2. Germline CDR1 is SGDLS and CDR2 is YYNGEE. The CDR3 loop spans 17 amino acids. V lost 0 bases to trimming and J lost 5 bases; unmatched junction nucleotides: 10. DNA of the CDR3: TGTGCCAGCAGCGTAGGTTGGCTAGCGGGCACAAACAATGAGCAGTTCTTC. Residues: CASSVGWLAGTNNEQFF.

The CDR3 sequence: CASSSPKRGLGELFF. As DNA, the CDR3 is TGTGCCAGCAGCTCCCCTAAACGGGGTCTCGGGGAGCTGTTTTTT. This chain joins TRBV7-9 and TRBJ2-2, with D maybe TRBD2 (5 bases). The V end lost 4 bases, the J end lost 7 bases, and 16 bases lay between the germline ends. This CDR3 region has 15 residues. CDR1 and CDR2 from the germline V gene are SEHNR and FQNEAQ (reference sequence).

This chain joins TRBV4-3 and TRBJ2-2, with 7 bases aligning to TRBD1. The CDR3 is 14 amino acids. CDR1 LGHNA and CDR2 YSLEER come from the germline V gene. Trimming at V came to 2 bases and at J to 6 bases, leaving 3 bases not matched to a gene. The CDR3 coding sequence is TGCGCCAGCAGCCAAATAGACAGGGCCGGGGAGCTGTTTTTT. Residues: CASSQIDRAGELFF.

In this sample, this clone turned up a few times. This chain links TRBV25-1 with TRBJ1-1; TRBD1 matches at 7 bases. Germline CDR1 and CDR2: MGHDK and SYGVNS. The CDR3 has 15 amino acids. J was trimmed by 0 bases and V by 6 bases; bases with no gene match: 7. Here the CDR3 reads CASSDPGQMNTEAFF. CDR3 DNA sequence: TGTGCCAGCAGCGATCCGGGACAGATGAACACTGAAGCTTTCTTT.

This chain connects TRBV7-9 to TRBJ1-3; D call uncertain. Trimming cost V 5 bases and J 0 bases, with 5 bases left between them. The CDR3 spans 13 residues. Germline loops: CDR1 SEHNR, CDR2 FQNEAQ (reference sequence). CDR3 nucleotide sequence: TGTGCCAGCAGCCCTCCCTCTGGAAACACCATATATTTT. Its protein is CASSPPSGNTIYF.

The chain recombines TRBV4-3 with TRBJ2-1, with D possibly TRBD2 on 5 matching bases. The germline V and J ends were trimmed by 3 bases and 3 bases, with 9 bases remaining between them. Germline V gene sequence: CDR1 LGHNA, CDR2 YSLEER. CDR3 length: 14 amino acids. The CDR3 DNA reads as TGCGCCAGCAGCCAGGACTCGAACTACAATGAGCAGTTCTTC. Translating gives CASSQDSNYNEQFF.

The CDR3, as DNA: TGCAGCGTTGTCCCCGGGGGCTCCTACAATGAGCAGTTCTTC. This translates into CSVVPGGSYNEQFF. The chain recombines TRBV29-1 with TRBJ2-1; possible D gene TRBD2, 6 bases. CDR1 is SQVTM and CDR2 is ANQGSEA in the germline V gene. Trimming took 4 bases from V and 0 from J, leaving 10 bases between them. This CDR3 comprises 14 residues.

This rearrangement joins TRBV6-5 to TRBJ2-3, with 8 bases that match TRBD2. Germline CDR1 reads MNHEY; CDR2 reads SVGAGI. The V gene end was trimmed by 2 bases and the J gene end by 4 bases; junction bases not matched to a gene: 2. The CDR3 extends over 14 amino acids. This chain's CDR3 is CASSYRGGADTQYF. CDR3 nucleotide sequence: TGTGCCAGCAGTTACCGGGGGGGCGCAGATACGCAGTATTTT.

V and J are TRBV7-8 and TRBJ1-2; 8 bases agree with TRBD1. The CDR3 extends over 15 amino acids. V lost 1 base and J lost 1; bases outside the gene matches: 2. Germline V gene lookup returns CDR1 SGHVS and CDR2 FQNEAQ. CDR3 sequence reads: CASSLGDRINYGYTF. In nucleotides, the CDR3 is TGTGCCAGCAGCTTAGGGGACAGGATTAACTATGGCTACACCTTC.